This entry lists 9 T cell receptor beta chains sequenced from one sample in a study of cytotoxic CD8 clonotypes in ibrutinib-treated CLL. Produced via immunoSEQ multiplex PCR; TCRdb's table is partial and in-frame only. The top ten clones hold under 14% of a sample with under 150,000 clones, 85% to 95% of them seen once. This specimen was PBMCs, taken after 12 months of ibrutinib treatment. These receptor sequences come from a human donor with chronic lymphocytic leukemia.

The rearrangement joins TRBV15 to TRBJ1-4; possible D gene TRBD1, 5 bases. Trimming removed 0 bases at V and 8 bases at J, with 16 bases between. CDR3 length: 16 residues. Per germline, CDR1 LNHNV and CDR2 YYDKDF (reference sequence). The CDR3: CATSRDLGGMGEKLFF. Written as DNA, the CDR3 is TGTGCCACCAGCAGAGATCTTGGGGGTATGGGCGAAAAACTGTTTTTT.

This sequence joins TRBV19 and TRBJ2-7, with 13 bases aligning to TRBD2. Germline V CDR1 and CDR2: LNHDA, SQIVND (reference sequence). The CDR3 is made up of 15 amino acids. V trimming: 10 bases; J trimming: 3 bases; junction bases outside the gene matches: 9. The CDR3 region is CATRLAGGPYYEQYF. DNA of the CDR3: TGTGCCACCCGACTAGCGGGAGGCCCCTACTACGAGCAGTACTTC.

The chain recombines TRBV7-9 with TRBJ2-1; no clear D. Between the trimmed V and J ends, which lost 4 bases and 5 bases, there was a span of 15 bases. Germline values: CDR1 SEHNR, CDR2 FQNEAQ (reference sequence). CDR3 length equals 15 residues. CDR3 in amino acids: CASSSQRSRDNEQFF. As DNA, the CDR3 is TGTGCCAGCAGCTCCCAACGATCTAGGGACAATGAGCAGTTCTTC.

The chain uses TRBV28 and TRBJ2-2, with D uncertain. Germline assignment: CDR1 MDHEN and CDR2 SYDVKM. The CDR3 contains 13 residues. Trimming cost V 5 bases and J 0 bases, with 4 bases left between them. The CDR3, as DNA: TGTGCCAGCAGTACGGCGAACACCGGGGAGCTGTTTTTT. Protein product: CASSTANTGELFF.

This sequence joins TRBV18 and TRBJ2-5, with a tentative D call TRBD2 (6 bases). CDR1 is KGHSH, CDR2 LQKENI, per germline. There are 13 residues in the CDR3. V dropped 3 bases and J dropped 4 bases, with 9 bases sitting between them. Here the CDR3 reads CASSPTEGETQYF. Here the CDR3 DNA reads TGTGCCAGCTCACCGACGGAGGGAGAGACCCAGTACTTC.

V gene TRBV19 combines with J gene TRBJ2-1; 9 bases line up with TRBD2. Germline assignment: CDR1 LNHDA and CDR2 SQIVND (reference sequence). V lost 8 bases and J lost 8; bases outside the gene matches: 10. The CDR3 runs to 14 residues. CDR3 DNA sequence: TGTGCCAGTGCCGAGGGTAGCGGGAGCTATGAGCAGTTCTTC. This codes for CASAEGSGSYEQFF.

This sequence joins TRBV6-6 and TRBJ2-1; tentatively, D is TRBD2 (6 bases). V was trimmed by 9 bases and J by 0 bases, leaving 9 bases between them. This CDR3 contains 13 residues. Germline V gene lookup returns CDR1 MNHNY and CDR2 SVGAGI (reference sequence). The CDR3 DNA sequence: TGTGCCAGTGGAGCGGGCTCCTACAATGAGCAGTTCTTC. Translating gives CASGAGSYNEQFF.

This clone has just one count. J is TRBJ1-2 and V is TRBV5-4; D not certain. From germline, CDR1 is SGHNT and CDR2 YYREEE (reference sequence). Between the trimmed V and J ends, which lost 1 base and 5 bases, there was a span of 12 bases. The CDR3 extends over 14 amino acids. The CDR3 bases are TGTGCCAGCAGCTTGTCGGTTGGTTCTTATGGCTACACCTTC. Protein sequence: CASSLSVGSYGYTF.

The gene calls are TRBV12-5 and TRBJ2-2; D not certain. The germline V and J ends were trimmed by 3 bases and 6 bases, with 17 bases remaining between them. CDR1 is LGHNT and CDR2 is FRNRAP in the germline V gene. This CDR3 spans 16 amino acids. The CDR3 nucleotides are TGTGCTAGTGGTTTTCTCGAATCTTTTTCCCCCGGGGAGCTGTTTTTT. Translation: CASGFLESFSPGELFF.